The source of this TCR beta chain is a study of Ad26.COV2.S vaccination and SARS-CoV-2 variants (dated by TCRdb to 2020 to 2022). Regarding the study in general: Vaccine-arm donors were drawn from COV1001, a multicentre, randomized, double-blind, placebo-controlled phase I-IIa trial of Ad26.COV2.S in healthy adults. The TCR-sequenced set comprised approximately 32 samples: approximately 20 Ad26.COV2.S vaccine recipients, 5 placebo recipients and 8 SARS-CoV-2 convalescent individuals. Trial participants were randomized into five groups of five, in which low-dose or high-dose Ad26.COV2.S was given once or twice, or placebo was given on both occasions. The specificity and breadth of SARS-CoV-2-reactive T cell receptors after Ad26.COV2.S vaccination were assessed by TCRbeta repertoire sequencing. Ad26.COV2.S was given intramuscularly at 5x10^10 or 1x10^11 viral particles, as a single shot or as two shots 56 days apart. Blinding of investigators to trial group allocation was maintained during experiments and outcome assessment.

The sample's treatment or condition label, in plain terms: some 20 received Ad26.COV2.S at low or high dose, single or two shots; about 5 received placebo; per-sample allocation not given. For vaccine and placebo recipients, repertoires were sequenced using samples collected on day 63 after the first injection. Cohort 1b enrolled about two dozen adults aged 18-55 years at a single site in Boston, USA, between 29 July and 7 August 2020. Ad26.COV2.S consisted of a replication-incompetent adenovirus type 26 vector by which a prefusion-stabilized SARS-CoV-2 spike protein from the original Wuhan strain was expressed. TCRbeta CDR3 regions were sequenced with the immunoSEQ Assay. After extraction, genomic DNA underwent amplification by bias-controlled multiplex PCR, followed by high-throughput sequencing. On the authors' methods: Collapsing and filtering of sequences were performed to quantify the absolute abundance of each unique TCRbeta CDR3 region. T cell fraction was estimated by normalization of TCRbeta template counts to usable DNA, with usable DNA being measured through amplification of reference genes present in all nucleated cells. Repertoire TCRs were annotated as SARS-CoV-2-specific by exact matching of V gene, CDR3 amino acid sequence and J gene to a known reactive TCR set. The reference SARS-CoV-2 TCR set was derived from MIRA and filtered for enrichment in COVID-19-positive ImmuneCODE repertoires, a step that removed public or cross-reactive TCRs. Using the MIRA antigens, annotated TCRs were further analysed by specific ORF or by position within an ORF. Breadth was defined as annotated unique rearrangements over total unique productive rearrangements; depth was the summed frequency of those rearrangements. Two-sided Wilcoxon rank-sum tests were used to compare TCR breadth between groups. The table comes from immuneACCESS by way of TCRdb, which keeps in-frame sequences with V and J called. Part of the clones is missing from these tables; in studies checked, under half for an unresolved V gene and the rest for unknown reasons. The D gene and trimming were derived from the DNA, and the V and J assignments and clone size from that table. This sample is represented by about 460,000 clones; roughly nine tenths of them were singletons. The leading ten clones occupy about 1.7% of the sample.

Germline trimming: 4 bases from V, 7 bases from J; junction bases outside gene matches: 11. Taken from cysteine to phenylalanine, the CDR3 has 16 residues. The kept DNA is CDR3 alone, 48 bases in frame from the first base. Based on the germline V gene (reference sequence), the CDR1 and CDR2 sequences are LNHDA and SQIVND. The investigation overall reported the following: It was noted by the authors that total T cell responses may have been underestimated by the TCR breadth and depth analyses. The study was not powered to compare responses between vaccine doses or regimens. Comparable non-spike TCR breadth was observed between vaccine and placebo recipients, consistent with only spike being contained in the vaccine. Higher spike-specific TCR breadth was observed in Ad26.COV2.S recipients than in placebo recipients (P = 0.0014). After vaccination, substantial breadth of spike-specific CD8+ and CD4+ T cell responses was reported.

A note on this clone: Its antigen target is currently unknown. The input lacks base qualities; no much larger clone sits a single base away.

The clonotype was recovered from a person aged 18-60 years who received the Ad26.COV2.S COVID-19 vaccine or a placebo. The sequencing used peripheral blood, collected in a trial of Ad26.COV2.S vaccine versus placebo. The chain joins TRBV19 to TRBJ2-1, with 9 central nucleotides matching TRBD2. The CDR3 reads CASSNLLAGGRNEQFF. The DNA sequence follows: TGTGCCAGTAGTAATTTACTGGCGGGGGGGCGGAATGAGCAGTTCTTC.